This T cell receptor beta chain appears in the sequencing data of a study of type 1 and type 2 diabetes patients. This clonotype turned up a few times. This CDR3 has 15 residues. Germline V gene sequence: CDR1 SQVTM, CDR2 ANQGSEA. Trimming removed 5 bases from V and 8 bases from J; junction bases left unmatched: 10. All diabetic donors were classified as either type 1 or type 2 diabetes. The PCR template was genomic DNA. A primer set of 30 forward and 13 reverse primers amplified the CDR3. TCRdb re-derived calls from the multiplex PCR reads in MiXCR, one entry per CDR3 protein. The sample records fewer than 300,000 distinct CDR3 sequences, roughly 50% being singletons.

The specimen sequenced was peripheral blood mononuclear cells (PBMCs). The sequence was obtained from a man aged 18 to 30 with type 2 diabetes. The V gene is TRBV29-1, the J gene TRBJ2-1; 12 nucleotides line up with TRBD2. The CDR3 spells CSVHLLAGGLDEQFF. CDR3 nucleotides: TGCAGCGTTCATTTGCTAGCGGGAGGGTTGGATGAGCAGTTCTTC.